A selection of T cell receptor beta chains follows, all from one sample in a study of blood T cell repertoires in COVID-19. The data were produced by immunoSEQ multiplex PCR, yet TCRdb's version contains in-frame clones alone and is incomplete. Of around 290,000 clones detected, roughly 91% appear once; the ten largest clones hold over 2%. The sample taken for sequencing was PBMCs or T cells enriched from blood (not recorded which). All receptors derive from a woman in her sixties in a cohort exposed to, infected with or recovered from COVID-19 (not recorded which). The conserved cysteine and the conserved F or W are not part of the CDR3 here.

v_call	j_call	cdr3_aa
TRBV6-5	TRBJ1-6	ASSFQDSGEPLH
TRBV12-5	TRBJ2-1	ASGLSSTSGSYNEQF
TRBV7-9	TRBJ2-7	ASSLEVQVQY
TRBV5-1	TRBJ1-2	ASSPETGRSYGYT
TRBV5-4	TRBJ2-1	ASSEGFYNEQF
TRBV19	TRBJ1-5	ASSRGDYSNQPQH
TRBV28	TRBJ2-7	ASSLAGGSYEQY
TRBV27	TRBJ2-5	ASGTRETQY
TRBV7-2	TRBJ2-1	ASSAPSGTYNEQF
TRBV3-1/TRBV3-2	TRBJ2-7	ASSHFPGTGGEQY
TRBV23-1	TRBJ2-1	ASRAVNEQF
TRBV9	TRBJ2-2	ASSVQEVNTGELF
TRBV4-3	TRBJ1-1	ASSQGRQGGTEAF
TRBV6-2/TRBV6-3	TRBJ1-2	ASSTSAYGYT
TRBV29-1	TRBJ2-5	SAGQGQETQY
TRBV12-3/TRBV12-4	TRBJ1-3	AASDLGNTIY
TRBV2	TRBJ2-2	ASSPTTSGTNTGELF
TRBV28	TRBJ1-5	ASRGVYSNQPQH
TRBV23-1	TRBJ2-2	ASSHSSGGVRSGELF
TRBV19	TRBJ2-7	ASSKTGTYEQY
TRBV7-2	TRBJ2-7	ASSLGLAGGYGDEQY
TRBV12-3/TRBV12-4	TRBJ2-5	ASSFGGLETQY
TRBV7-6	TRBJ1-3	ASSWGETGETSSGNTIY
TRBV14	TRBJ1-6	ASSPISTGGNSPLH
TRBV5-6	TRBJ2-5	ASSLESLAGLQETQY
TRBV28	TRBJ1-2	ASSSPGLRNYGYT
TRBV7-2	TRBJ1-6	ASSLRAGGISYNSPLH